A selection of T cell receptor beta chains follows, all from one sample in a study of tumor-infiltrating lymphocytes in primary liver carcinoma. TCRdb recomputed calls from the multiplex PCR reads with MiXCR, one row per CDR3 protein. The table includes hundreds of thousands of distinct CDR3 sequences, approximately 65% detected once. Material for sequencing was peripheral blood. All receptors derive from a man between 40 and 49 years old with primary liver carcinoma and hepatitis B virus infection. CDR3s include the opening cysteine and the closing phenylalanine or tryptophan. D genes are given only for firm matches. Size is omitted from some rows. Given values are once, few, many or a class for expanded clones.

clone_size d_call j_call v_call cdr3_aa cdr3_nt
many TRBD2 TRBJ2-1 TRBV12-3/TRBV12-4 CASSLLAGVHNEQFF TGTGCCAGCAGCCTACTAGCGGGAGTCCACAATGAGCAGTTCTTC
many . TRBJ2-3 TRBV5-6 CASSLRRGHGDTQYF TGTGCCAGCAGCTTGCGCCGGGGCCACGGGGATACGCAGTATTTT
. . TRBJ2-5 TRBV11-1 CAGSLAGSSQIQYF TGTGCCGGCAGCTTAGCCGGAAGCTCGCAGATCCAGTACTTC
. . TRBJ1-1 TRBV6-1 CACSEQGTEAFF TGTGCCTGCAGTGAACAGGGAACTGAAGCTTTCTTT
many . TRBJ2-5 TRBV29-1 CSVGTLGETQYF TGCAGCGTTGGAACTCTCGGGGAGACCCAGTACTTC
. . TRBJ2-7 TRBV24-1 CATNSDSPLRIEQYF TGTGCCACCAACTCGGACAGCCCCTTACGTATCGAGCAGTACTTC
. . TRBJ2-7 TRBV5-5 CVNSTIFIRGGDEQYF TGTGTCAACAGCACAATCTTCATCAGGGGCGGGGACGAGCAGTACTTC
many TRBD1 TRBJ2-3 TRBV6-7 CASSYSGQGRDTQYF TGTGCCAGCAGTTACTCAGGACAGGGGAGAGATACGCAGTATTTT
. TRBD2 TRBJ2-1 TRBV11-3 CASSSRGLAGINVQFF TGTGCCAGCAGCTCTCGGGGACTAGCGGGGATTAATGTGCAGTTCTTC
. . TRBJ1-5 TRBV28 CASSFQGPSNQPQHF TGTGCCAGCAGTTTCCAGGGCCCTAGCAATCAGCCCCAGCATTTT
few . TRBJ2-5 TRBV6-2/TRBV6-3 CASSSLTPGMETQYF TGTGCCAGCAGTTCCCTGACTCCCGGGATGGAGACCCAGTACTTC
. . TRBJ1-1 TRBV6-6 CARSYGLVNMNTEAFF TGTGCCAGAAGTTACGGGCTCGTCAACATGAACACTGAAGCTTTCTTT
. . TRBJ1-3 TRBV21-1 CASSRNGDKHKLLRNTIYF TGTGCCAGCAGCAGGAATGGGGACAAACACAAACTGCTCCGAAACACCATATATTTT
many TRBD1 TRBJ2-1 TRBV29-1 CSVERDRDNNEQFF TGCAGCGTTGAAAGGGACAGGGACAATAATGAGCAGTTCTTC
. . TRBJ2-7 TRBV7-9 CASSLPSTYEQYF TGTGCCAGCAGCTTACCCAGTACCTACGAGCAGTACTTC
. . TRBJ1-2 TRBV5-4 CASSTGQLKEASYGYTF TGTGCCAGCAGCACCGGACAGCTAAAGGAAGCTAGCTATGGCTACACCTTC
many . TRBJ2-3 TRBV11-2 CASSASTDTQYF TGTGCCAGCAGCGCCAGCACAGATACGCAGTATTTT
few . TRBJ1-5 TRBV28 CASSLEGDQLPQHF TGTGCCAGCAGTTTGGAGGGAGACCAGCTGCCCCAGCATTTT
few . TRBJ2-2 TRBV6-1 CASGNWGGGELFF TGTGCCAGCGGTAATTGGGGCGGCGGGGAGCTGTTTTTT
. . TRBJ2-7 TRBV18 CASSPGQGDEQYF TGTGCCAGCTCACCCGGCCAGGGCGACGAGCAGTACTTC
. . TRBJ2-7 TRBV11-2 CASSPIDGSRKRYEEYF TGTGCCAGCAGCCCAATAGACGGCTCACGCAAAAGATACGAGGAGTACTTC
. . TRBJ1-2 TRBV6-6 CDSSYESRTYGCTF .
. . TRBJ2-4 TRBV6-5 CVSSPEDTRNIQYF TGTGTCAGCAGTCCAGAGGACACCCGAAACATTCAGTACTTC
. TRBD2 TRBJ2-3 TRBV5-6 CASNWSGLAGGDTQYF TGTGCCAGCAACTGGAGTGGGCTAGCGGGGGGGGATACGCAATATTTT
. TRBD1 TRBJ1-4 TRBV5-4 CASSLKTGGSEKLFF TGTGCCAGCAGCTTGAAGACAGGGGGAAGTGAAAAACTGTTTTTT
. TRBD1 TRBJ2-1 TRBV11-2 CASSLYQGAGNEQFF TGTGCCAGCAGCCTCTATCAGGGGGCTGGAAATGAACAGTTCTTC
. TRBD2 TRBJ2-2 TRBV24-1 CATSDLSGRAPGELFF TGTGCCACCAGTGATCTTAGCGGGAGGGCGCCCGGGGAGCTGTTTTTT
. TRBD2 TRBJ2-7 TRBV5-4 CASSRGGGEENEQYF TGTGCCAGCAGCCGGGGGGGGGGCGAAGAGAACGAGCAGTACTTC
. . TRBJ2-7 TRBV6-2/TRBV6-3 CASSYRLGNRDLYEQYF TGTGCCAGCAGTTACCGCCTCGGGAACAGGGACCTCTACGAGCAGTACTTC
. TRBD1 TRBJ2-2 TRBV11-3 CVSSSTTGFNGKLFF TGTGTCAGCAGCTCCACGACAGGGTTTAACGGGAAGCTGTTTTTT
many . TRBJ2-7 TRBV6-1 CASLGAVARYEQYF TGTGCCAGCCTAGGGGCCGTTGCACGCTACGAGCAGTACTTC
. . TRBJ1-1 TRBV5-1 CASSFQGQGAEAFF TGCGCCAGCAGCTTTCAGGGACAAGGGGCTGAAGCTTTCTTT
. . TRBJ2-5 TRBV14 CASSRLLAYPQETQYF TGTGCCAGCAGCAGATTGCTAGCGTATCCCCAAGAGACCCAGTACTTC
. TRBD2 TRBJ2-7 TRBV11-2 CVSSWRGGDGSYEQYF TGTGTCAGCAGCTGGCGGGGGGGAGACGGATCCTACGAGCAGTACTTC
few TRBD1 TRBJ1-2 TRBV5-4 CASSSPGTGLYGYTF TGTGCCAGCAGCTCCCCTGGGACAGGCCTCTATGGCTACACCTTC
. . TRBJ1-5 TRBV5-5 CASSFGGRNHPQHF TGTGCCAGCAGCTTTGGTGGCAGAAATCATCCCCAGCATTTT
many . TRBJ2-7 TRBV29-1 CSLSRQGGYEQYF TGCAGCCTCTCCCGGCAGGGGGGTTACGAGCAGTACTTC
. . TRBJ2-5 TRBV5-6 CVSSLGVEGETQYF TGTGTCAGCAGCTTGGGGGTCGAAGGGGAGACCCAGTACTTC
. TRBD1 TRBJ2-7 TRBV24-1 CATSDSTGVGHEQYF TGTGCCACCAGTGATTCAACAGGGGTTGGCCACGAGCAGTACTTC
many TRBD1 TRBJ1-5 TRBV5-5 CASSSQGAGNQPQHF TGTGCCAGCAGCTCCCAGGGGGCGGGCAATCAGCCCCAGCATTTT
many . TRBJ1-5 TRBV6-1 CASSPYSNQPQHF TGTGCCAGCAGTCCTTATAGCAATCAGCCCCAGCATTTT
. TRBD2 TRBJ2-1 TRBV5-5 CASSWTSGDNEQFF TGTGCCAGCAGTTGGACTAGCGGGGACAATGAGCAGTTCTTC
. . TRBJ1-2 TRBV11-2 CASSPRQRVYGYIF TGTGCAAGCAGCCCTCGACAGCGAGTCTATGGCTACATCTTC
many TRBD2 TRBJ2-3 TRBV12-3/TRBV12-4 CASRPLAGGPTDTQYF TGTGCCAGCAGGCCACTGGCGGGAGGGCCAACAGATACGCAGTATTTT
. TRBD2 TRBJ2-3 TRBV28 CASNSIGLAEWRVDTQYF TGTGCCAGCAACTCGATAGGGCTAGCGGAATGGCGGGTGGATACGCAGTATTTT
many TRBD1 TRBJ2-1 TRBV29-1 CSVAGQGFTNEQFF TGCAGCGTGGCTGGACAGGGATTTACCAATGAGCAGTTCTTC
. . TRBJ1-1 TRBV11-2 CVNSELPGQDTEAFF TGTGTCAACAGCGAGCTCCCGGGCCAGGACACTGAAGCTTTCTTT
many TRBD2 TRBJ2-1 TRBV4-2 CASSQIGTSGRRNEQFF TGTGCCAGCAGCCAAATAGGGACTAGCGGGAGAAGGAATGAGCAGTTCTTC
. TRBD2 TRBJ2-7 TRBV19 CASSITSVTYEQYF TGTGCCAGTAGTATCACTAGCGTCACCTACGAGCAGTACTTC
. TRBD1 TRBJ2-3 TRBV10-3 CAIGQGRDQPQYF TGTGCCATCGGACAGGGACGGGATCAGCCCCAGTATTTT